This T cell receptor beta chain comes out of a study of human T cells and chemical hapten exposure. About the research overall: Patients having alopecia areata, totalis or universalis were mostly female. Study results and caveats: Expanded TCRs made up significantly more big CDR3 similarity clusters than controls did. Patch test score tracked positively with PT1 expanded TCR counts.

Germline values: CDR1 SQVTM, CDR2 ANQGSEA. The CDR3 runs to 15 residues. Trimming took 6 bases from V and 6 from J, leaving 23 bases between them. This clonotype was observed many times. The antigen remains unidentified. As for time point: patch test 1, 2 weeks after DPC sensitization. The treatment was: therapeutic diphenylcyclopropenone sensitization with weekly scalp DPC. MiXCR was run by TCRdb on the RACE reads, yielding one entry per CDR3 protein. The table records some 83,000 distinct CDR3 sequences, about 10% of them present only once. This rearrangement joins TRBV29-1 to TRBJ1-2; possibly TRBD1 for D (5 bases). The sample consisted of whole blood, taken in connection with sensitization to the hapten diphenylcyclopropenone (DPC). This receptor was taken from a woman aged 45-60 years with alopecia areata. Some clones in this sample may be carry-over from other donors' samples. This chain's CDR3 is CSVPTSGRALDGYTF. CDR3 coding DNA: TGCAGCGTCCCTACGTCGGGCAGGGCCCTTGATGGCTACACCTTC.